Listed below are T cell receptor beta chains from one sample, sequenced in a study of multiple sclerosis patients with progressive multifocal leukoencephalopathy. Assay: immunoSEQ multiplex PCR; the TCRdb copy retains only in-frame clones and omits some. This sample has 25,000 or so clones, with 75% to 95% found just once. Sequenced here: PBMCs, sampled from a patient treated with natalizumab. All receptors derive from a man aged 30 to 39 with multiple sclerosis. Each CDR3 is given with its conserved first and last residue. The D gene is left open where the match is weak. Clone size is stated in some rows and not others, as once, few, many or a class when expanded.

J	V	D	length	size	DNA	CDR3
TRBJ2-3	TRBV6-5	NA	16	NA	TGTGCCAGCAGTTACTCAAGGGACGCTTTAGCAGATACGCAGTATTTT	CASSYSRDALADTQYF
TRBJ2-1	TRBV5-1	NA	12	NA	TGCGCCAGCAGCTTGGGGGTCGCTGAGCAGTTCTTC	CASSLGVAEQFF
TRBJ2-2	TRBV27	NA	11	NA	TGTGCCACCCTGAACACCGGGGAGCTGTTTTTT	CATLNTGELFF
TRBJ2-3	TRBV7-2	NA	19	NA	TGTGCCAGCAGCTTAGCGCTAAGCCTCGGTCGGGCAAAGGCAGATACGCAGTATTTT	CASSLALSLGRAKADTQYF
TRBJ2-7	TRBV7-2	TRBD1	15	NA	TGTGCCAGCAGCCCAACGGGACAGGGATCCTACGAGCAGTACTTC	CASSPTGQGSYEQYF
TRBJ2-2	TRBV5-6	NA	16	NA	TGTGCCAGCAGCTTGGCCCCAGGGGCCGCCTCGGGGGAGCTGTTTTTT	CASSLAPGAASGELFF
TRBJ2-7	TRBV6-1	NA	13	NA	TGTGCCAGCAGCACGACAGGTAACTACGAGCAGTACTTC	CASSTTGNYEQYF
TRBJ2-1	TRBV4-1	NA	16	NA	TGCGCCAGCAGCCCCTCGCCGGAGGGAGCGGTTGATGAGCAGTTCTTC	CASSPSPEGAVDEQFF
TRBJ1-6	TRBV15	NA	13	once	TGTGCCACGGGGAGGCTAGCTAATTCACCCCTCCACTTT	CATGRLANSPLHF
TRBJ1-1	TRBV6-4	NA	14	NA	TGTGCCAGCAGTGAGCTGTACGGGGCCACTGAAGCTTTCTTT	CASSELYGATEAFF
TRBJ2-2	TRBV5-1	NA	16	NA	TGCGCCAGCAGCTTGAAGGGGAGCCCCAACACCGGGGAGCTGTTTTTT	CASSLKGSPNTGELFF
TRBJ1-3	TRBV5-1	NA	16	few	TGCGCCAGCAGCTTGGGGCCGGGGGCGGCTGGAAACACCATATATTTT	CASSLGPGAAGNTIYF
TRBJ1-2	TRBV5-1	NA	13	NA	TGCGCCAGCAGCTTGACAGAGAACTATGGCTACACCTTC	CASSLTENYGYTF
TRBJ2-7	TRBV5-6	TRBD2	13	NA	TGTGCCAGCAGTCTGGCGGGGGGCGACGAGCAGTACTTC	CASSLAGGDEQYF
TRBJ2-2	TRBV5-8	TRBD1	14	once	TGTGCCAGCCGAAACAGGGGTGGAACCGGGGAGCTGTTTTTT	CASRNRGGTGELFF
TRBJ2-3	TRBV9	NA	14	NA	TGTGCCAGCAGCGAGGGCTCAGGAACAGATACGCAGTATTTT	CASSEGSGTDTQYF
TRBJ2-7	TRBV4-2	TRBD2	16	NA	TGTGCCAGCAGCCAAGGTCTAGCGGGAGGTAACAACGAGCAGTACTTT	CASSQGLAGGNNEQYF
TRBJ2-1	TRBV6-6	NA	12	once	TGTGCCAGCAGCCGAAGCGGGAATGAGCAGTTCTTC	CASSRSGNEQFF
TRBJ2-5	TRBV9	TRBD1	13	few	TGTGCCAGCAGCTTAACAGGGGGGGAGACCCAGTACTTC	CASSLTGGETQYF
TRBJ2-3	TRBV11-3	TRBD1	15	NA	TGTGCCAGCAGCCCCCACCGCGGACAGGCAGATACGCAGTATTTT	CASSPHRGQADTQYF
TRBJ1-3	TRBV21-1	NA	16	few	TGTGCCAGCAGCAAGTGGGCAAGGGGGCCCGGAAACACCATATATTTT	CASSKWARGPGNTIYF
TRBJ1-3	TRBV30	NA	16	NA	TGTGCCTGGAGTGAGTTCGGCAGGAGCTCTGGAAACACCATATATTTT	CAWSEFGRSSGNTIYF
TRBJ1-2	TRBV6-1	TRBD1	14	NA	TGTGCCAGTTCTTCCGGGACAGGCCCCTATGGCTACACCTTC	CASSSGTGPYGYTF
TRBJ2-7	TRBV30	TRBD1	14	NA	TGTGCCTGGGCCTCAGGGGGCGGGTCCTACGAGCAGTACTTC	CAWASGGGSYEQYF
TRBJ1-5	TRBV4-3	TRBD1	16	once	TGCGCCAGCAGCCCTAACCCGACAGGGGTCAATCAGCCCCAGCATTTT	CASSPNPTGVNQPQHF
TRBJ1-6	TRBV5-8	NA	16	once	TGTGCCAGCAGCTTGAAGGCAGGGCGATATAATTCACCCCTCCACTTT	CASSLKAGRYNSPLHF
TRBJ1-3	TRBV11-3	NA	12	NA	TGTGCCAGCAGTCAAGGACCAAACACCATATATTTT	CASSQGPNTIYF
TRBJ2-1	TRBV11-1	TRBD1	15	NA	TGTGCCAGCAGCTTGGGACAGGGGGTTGTAAATGAGCAGTTCTTC	CASSLGQGVVNEQFF
TRBJ2-2	TRBV5-4	TRBD1	15	once	TGTGCCAGCACCCTGGGGACAGGCAACACCGGGGAGCTGTTTTTT	CASTLGTGNTGELFF
TRBJ1-3	TRBV4-1	NA	18	NA	TGCGCCAGCAGCCAAGATCCCGTGGACAGCTACTCTGGAAACACCATATATTTT	CASSQDPVDSYSGNTIYF
TRBJ1-1	TRBV2	NA	19	NA	TGTGCCAGCAGTGATAGTACCCCCCTTATAGGGATATTTAACACTGAAGCTTTCTTT	CASSDSTPLIGIFNTEAFF
TRBJ2-3	TRBV5-1	NA	17	NA	TGCGCCAGCAGCTTAAGAGGAGGCGCAGAGAGCACAGATACGCAGTATTTT	CASSLRGGAESTDTQYF
TRBJ2-3	TRBV5-1	NA	16	NA	TGCGCCAGCAGCTTGGCTAGCTTAATTAGCACAGATACGCAGTATTTT	CASSLASLISTDTQYF
TRBJ2-7	TRBV4-3	NA	15	NA	TGCGCCAGCAGCCAAGATCGAGTACCGACGTACGAGCAGTACTTC	CASSQDRVPTYEQYF
TRBJ1-4	TRBV5-6	NA	16	NA	TGTGCCAGCAGCCTCCTTGCTGGAGCAACTAATGAAAAACTGTTTTTT	CASSLLAGATNEKLFF
TRBJ2-3	TRBV19	TRBD2	16	NA	TGTGCCAGTACCACCTCCTCTAGCGGGAGGCCAGATACGCAGTATTTT	CASTTSSSGRPDTQYF